A selection of T cell receptor beta chains follows, all from one sample in a study of human thymus T cells. Using immunoSEQ multiplex PCR, the repertoire was profiled, and TCRdb retains in-frame clones only, with some absent. The sample lists 120,000 or so clones; about 94% were seen once. Sequencing was performed on thymus tissue. Receptors were obtained from a boy younger than two with a congenital heart defect but otherwise immunologically healthy. CDR3s leave out the opening cysteine and the closing phenylalanine or tryptophan. The D gene is left open where the match is weak.

D | V | CDR3
NA | TRBV28 | ASSLDTREGYT
NA | TRBV4-1 | ASSPGLSAKTQY
NA | TRBV19 | ARNWLACHNEQF
NA | TRBV6-1 | ASRTIDQETEAF
TRBD1 | TRBV6-5 | ASKLTGRNSPLH
NA | TRBV27 | ASSLSQGPFTDTQY
NA | TRBV9 | ASSGQVEGTQY
TRBD1 | TRBV27 | ASSLDRENETQY
TRBD1 | TRBV6-1 | ASSERTGETPLH
TRBD2 | TRBV2 | ASRWRRGGAPYEQF
NA | TRBV4-1 | ASSQGPGSNQPQH
NA | TRBV5-6 | ASSLERSTDTQY
NA | TRBV28 | ASRRGSRSSSYNEQF
NA | TRBV4-3 | ASSLKPRTRTQEKLF
TRBD2 | TRBV6-4 | ASSASGTTSSGAKNIQY
NA | TRBV5-6 | ASSLARGRTNEKLF
TRBD1 | TRBV4-2 | ASSQDGAPGQRERGTEAF
NA | TRBV30 | AWSVGGRATEAF
NA | TRBV5-6 | ASSFGNEQF
NA | TRBV2 | ASSEDMEAKNIQY
NA | TRBV4-1 | ASSQERHRMGYGYT
NA | TRBV15 | ATSRDRPSQETQY
NA | TRBV9 | ASSAEEEGAEDEQY
NA | TRBV28 | ASREDGPYEQY
NA | TRBV10-3 | AISDREETQY
NA | TRBV7-9 | ASSLKASSYNSSTDTQY
NA | TRBV11-2 | ASSWGPGDIQY
TRBD1 | TRBV6-1 | ASSEATKIMCAGGNRANVLT
TRBD2 | TRBV19 | ASSTGTSGTYNEQF
TRBD1 | TRBV7-9 | ASSRGTGAGYGYT
TRBD2 | TRBV28 | ASSLYQGLAATYEQY
TRBD2 | TRBV6-1 | ASSEGGTSARPYNEQF
NA | TRBV5-6 | ASSLFIQGRDTIY
TRBD2 | TRBV4-3 | ASSQDRTSGGSGANVLT
NA | TRBV30 | AWTLQAGHLYEQY
NA | TRBV19 | ASSEGEGYT
NA | TRBV5-4 | ASSLLGTGGRGTDTQY
NA | TRBV30 | AWRQGRWYEQY
NA | TRBV6-1 | ASSEQGLSNQPQH
NA | TRBV7-9 | ASSLDSPNTEAF
TRBD2 | TRBV9 | ASSAGLAGVKDTQY
NA | TRBV28 | ASAHHHRPLYGYT
TRBD2 | TRBV6-5 | ASSYGLAGSTDTQY
NA | TRBV7-6 | ASSCKGPYNEQF
TRBD1 | TRBV11-2 | ASSQTGGGRH